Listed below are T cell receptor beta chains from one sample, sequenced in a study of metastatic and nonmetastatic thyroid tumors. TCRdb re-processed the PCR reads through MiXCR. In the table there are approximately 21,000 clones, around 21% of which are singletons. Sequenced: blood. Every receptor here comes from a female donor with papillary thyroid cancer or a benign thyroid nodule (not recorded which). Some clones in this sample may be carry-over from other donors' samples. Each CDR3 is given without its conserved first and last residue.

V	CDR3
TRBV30	AWNEVRRNTEAF
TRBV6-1	ASSELVGLGEQY
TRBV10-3	AISEIPGSDSPLH
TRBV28	ASSLGWGASEQS
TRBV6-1	AGGGHDNQPKH
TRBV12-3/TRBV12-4	ASSEGGGNEKLF
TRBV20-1	SAKNYLRQASYNEQF
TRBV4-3	ASSQEGPGMAKNIQY
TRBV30	AWRKGLAGDAQY
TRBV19	ASSIGILSTDTQY
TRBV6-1	ASSSETSAIHEQY
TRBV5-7	ASTLGRRHYSGANVLT
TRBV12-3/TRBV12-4	ASSLQGNTIY
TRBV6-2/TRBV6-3	ASRAPGQETYEQY
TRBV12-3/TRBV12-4	ASRSIQGAVTEAF
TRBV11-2	ASSLFSTRANNEQF
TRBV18	ASSPDATQDTQY
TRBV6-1	ASSGRTNTGELF
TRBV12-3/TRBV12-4	ASRAAGGLETQY
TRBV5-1	ASSRIPGTGGVHEQY
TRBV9	ASSAVAGGPPGVETQY
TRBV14	ASSQNQGDTQY
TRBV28	ASSFSSPDAKNIQY
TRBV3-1	ASSKGQGNYNEKLF
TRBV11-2	ASSFNSGTVKAEAF
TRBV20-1	SAPGGGQTSGMSYDQY
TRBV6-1	ASRGQQGADEYGYT
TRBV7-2	ASRTGITGNTIY
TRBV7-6	ASSLDRYTSYEQY
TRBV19	ASSIGVGRTKAF
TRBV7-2	ASSLDGPGAYEQY
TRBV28	ASSFLQGLSGNTIY